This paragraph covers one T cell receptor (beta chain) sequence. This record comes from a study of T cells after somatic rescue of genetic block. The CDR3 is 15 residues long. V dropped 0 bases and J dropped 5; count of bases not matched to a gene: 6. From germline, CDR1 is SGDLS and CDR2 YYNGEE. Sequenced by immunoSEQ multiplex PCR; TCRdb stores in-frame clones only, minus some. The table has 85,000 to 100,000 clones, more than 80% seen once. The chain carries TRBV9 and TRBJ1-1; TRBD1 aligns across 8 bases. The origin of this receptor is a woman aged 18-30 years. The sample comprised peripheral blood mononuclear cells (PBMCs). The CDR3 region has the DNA TGTGCCAGCAGCGTAGCGTCGGACAGGGAAACTGAAGCTTTCTTT. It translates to CASSVASDRETEAFF.